This TCR beta chain was retrieved from a study of beta chain features in type 1 diabetes. General study results and limits: TCRB CDR3s were moderately but significantly shorter in Type 1 diabetes patients in all four CD4+ subsets.

As every portion of the isolated RNA was reverse transcribed, the sequencing read expressed TCRB transcripts. The repertoire was sequenced with immunoSEQ multiplex PCR; TCRdb's copy has only in-frame clones and lacks some. The data show hundreds of thousands of clones, with 13% seen just once and 0.022% held by the top ten. Comment on this clone: Its antigen is unidentified.

The CDR3 has 13 amino acids. Germline CDR1 is SQVTM and CDR2 is ANQGSEA. V was shortened by 3 bases and J by 2 bases, with 8 bases between the two germline ends. The specimen sequenced was naive CD4+ T cells from blood. The J gene is TRBJ2-1, the V gene TRBV29-1; D not resolved. This clonotype was sampled from a young man with type 1 diabetes. DNA for the CDR3: TGCAGCGTTGATGGGGTCGCCTACAATGAGCAGTTCTTC. It translates to CSVDGVAYNEQFF.